The source of this T cell receptor beta chain is a study of PD-L1 blockade in urothelial cancer. Study details: Men with urothelial cancer arising in the bladder made up about 90% of the roughly 30 patients. Chemotherapy regimens numbering 0 to 3 had been given to patients. Blood analysis took place 3 weeks (second dose) and 6 weeks after treatment start.

CDR3 length equals 15 residues. V dropped 3 bases and J dropped 8; count of bases not matched to a gene: 9. CDR1 and CDR2 (germline): SGDLS, YYNGEE. The time point was: pretreatment peripheral blood. Here immunoSEQ multiplex PCR was the method, and the copy in TCRdb shows in-frame clones only, minus some. The sample contains fewer than 60,000 clones, 85% to 90% of which appear only once. The chain has TRBV9 and TRBJ2-1, with TRBD2 identical over 9 bases. The source material was PBMCs, sampled around atezolizumab (anti-PD-L1) treatment. This TCR came from a man aged 65 to 79 with urothelial cancer. The CDR3 DNA is TGTGCCAGCAGCGATCCCCCTAGCGGGACTGATGAGCAGTTCTTC. Encoded protein: CASSDPPSGTDEQFF.